The 18 T cell receptor beta chains below were found in one sample sequenced in a study of blood T cell repertoires in COVID-19. Sequencing used immunoSEQ multiplex PCR; TCRdb keeps in-frame clones, though not all of them. The profile covers about 73,000 clones, with 65% to 85% appearing a single time and about 5% taken by the ten largest. The sequencing sample was made of peripheral blood. Receptors originate from a man aged 45-65 years with active COVID-19.

The gene calls are TRBV5-6 and TRBJ1-2, with a tentative D call TRBD1 (6 bases). Trimming removed 6 bases at V and 3 bases at J, with 15 bases between. CDR3 length: 14 residues. Germline V lookup: CDR1 SGHDT, CDR2 YYEEEE. The CDR3 spells CASIATGGHYGYTF. The CDR3 nucleotides are TGTGCCAGCATCGCAACGGGGGGGCACTATGGCTACACCTTC.

This clone came up a few times. This chain uses TRBV6-5 with TRBJ1-5; no clear D. V was clipped by 10 bases and J by 7 bases, with 20 bases between them. The germline V gene encodes CDR1 MNHEY and CDR2 SVGAGI. The CDR3 sequence is 14 residues long. The CDR3 sequence is CATSRLGPGQPQHF. The CDR3 DNA is TGTGCCACCTCTAGATTAGGACCGGGGCAGCCCCAGCATTTT.

This chain uses TRBV6-5 with TRBJ2-3, with 12 bases identical to TRBD2. Per the germline V gene, CDR1 is MNHEY and CDR2 is SVGAGI. The CDR3 covers 15 residues. V dropped 6 bases and J dropped 1; count of bases not matched to a gene: 2. CDR3 loop: CASSASGGGTDTQYF. The CDR3 DNA follows: TGTGCCAGCAGCGCTAGCGGGGGGGGCACAGATACGCAGTATTTT.

This sequence joins TRBV5-1 and TRBJ1-6; weak D call: TRBD1 (5 bases). This CDR3 spans 15 amino acids. V shed 1 base and J shed 3 bases, with 8 bases lying between them. In germline, CDR1 is SGHRS, CDR2 YFSETQ. In DNA, the CDR3 is TGCGCCAGCAGCTTGAGCGGGGGCTATAATTCACCCCTCCACTTT. Translation: CASSLSGGYNSPLHF.

The chain employs TRBV5-4 and TRBJ1-6; a weak D match, TRBD1 (5 bases). The CDR3 contains 15 residues. Germline CDR1 SGHNT, CDR2 YYREEE (reference sequence). The germline V and J ends were trimmed by 4 bases and 7 bases, with 15 bases remaining between them. The CDR3 reads CASSPRGEANSPLHF. Written as DNA, the CDR3 is TGTGCCAGCAGCCCCCGGGGGGAAGCCAATTCACCCCTCCACTTT.

The CDR3 nucleotides read TGTGCCAGCAGCTTTTCGGGTGATGGCTACACCTTC. This codes for CASSFSGDGYTF. The chain couples TRBV5-8 to TRBJ1-2; D is unclear. CDR1 and CDR2 from the germline V gene are SGHTS and YDEGEE. CDR3 size: 12 residues. The germline V and J ends were trimmed by 2 bases and 6 bases, with 8 bases remaining between them.

The chain uses TRBV5-1 and TRBJ2-5; a weak D match, TRBD1 (5 bases). This CDR3 has 14 residues. V lost 1 base, J lost 4 bases, and 11 bases lay in between. Germline-derived CDR1 and CDR2 are SGHRS and YFSETQ. CDR3 region: CASSLSPGAETQYF. The CDR3 DNA reads as TGCGCCAGCAGCTTGAGCCCTGGGGCAGAGACCCAGTACTTC.

The J gene is TRBJ2-7, the V gene TRBV4-1; D is perhaps TRBD2 (5 bases). CDR1 and CDR2 from the germline V gene are MGHRA and YSYEKL. Trimming cost V 0 bases and J 5 bases, with 8 bases left between them. The CDR3 spans 13 residues. This chain's CDR3 is CASSQDRGNEQYF. The CDR3 DNA reads TGCGCCAGCAGCCAAGATCGAGGGAACGAGCAGTACTTC.

The chain employs TRBV4-1 and TRBJ2-3; 13 bases are shared with TRBD2. The CDR3 runs to 15 residues. The V and J ends lost 6 bases and 7 bases, in that order; junction bases with no gene match: 7. CDR1 is MGHRA, CDR2 YSYEKL, per germline. The chain's CDR3 is CASSLPGTSGNTQYF. CDR3 coding DNA: TGCGCCAGCAGTCTCCCCGGGACTAGCGGGAATACGCAGTATTTT.

The rearrangement joins TRBV7-3 to TRBJ2-6, with 11 bases fitting TRBD1. V lost 5 bases to trimming and J lost 2 bases; unmatched junction nucleotides: 5. CDR3 length: 17 amino acids. In germline, CDR1 is SGHTA, CDR2 FQGTGA. This chain's CDR3 is CASSPRTGGAGANVLTF. In DNA, the CDR3 is TGTGCCAGCAGCCCTAGGACAGGGGGCGCTGGGGCCAACGTCCTGACTTTC.

This clone was detected only once. The rearrangement uses TRBV6-5 and TRBJ1-2; D is perhaps TRBD1 (5 bases). This CDR3 spans 13 amino acids. The germline CDR1 and CDR2 sequences are MNHEY and SVGAGI. Trimming took off 4 bases at V and 4 bases at J, with 10 bases between the two ends. The chain's CDR3 is CASSSAGPYGYTF. CDR3 bases: TGTGCCAGCAGTTCGGCAGGGCCCTATGGCTACACCTTC.

The gene calls are TRBV28 and TRBJ1-4, with unresolved D. Trimming shortened V by 6 bases and J by 8 bases, and 19 bases separated the two germline ends. CDR1 and CDR2 (germline): MDHEN, SYDVKM. This CDR3 is 15 amino acids long. CDR3 in DNA: TGTGCCAGCAGCACGAATGAGGGAAAGAGGGAAAAACTGTTTTTT. Encoded protein: CASSTNEGKREKLFF.

The rearrangement joins TRBV7-9 to TRBJ2-7; tentative D call: TRBD1 (6 bases). The V gene's germline CDR1 is SEHNR and CDR2 FQNEAQ (reference sequence). The CDR3 length is 13 residues. Trimming removed 6 bases at V and 5 bases at J, with 14 bases between. The CDR3: CASRKGQGDEQYF. The CDR3 DNA follows: TGTGCCAGCAGAAAGGGACAAGGGGACGAGCAGTACTTC.

This clone appeared once. J is TRBJ2-5 and V is TRBV11-2; possible D gene TRBD2, 6 bases. CDR1 is SGHAT and CDR2 is FQNNGV in the germline V gene. The V end lost 1 base, the J end lost 3 bases, and 9 bases lay between the germline ends. This CDR3 has 14 residues. The CDR3 protein is CASSLGWGEETQYF. For the CDR3, the DNA is TGTGCCAGCAGCTTAGGATGGGGGGAAGAGACCCAGTACTTC.

The chain joins TRBV4-1 to TRBJ2-3, with a tentative D call TRBD1 (5 bases). CDR3 size: 13 residues. V lost 6 bases and J 2 bases, leaving 9 bases between the germline ends. CDR1 MGHRA and CDR2 YSYEKL come from the germline V gene. The CDR3 reads CASRRQPTDTQYF. CDR3 DNA: TGCGCCAGCAGGCGACAGCCCACAGATACGCAGTATTTT.

The CDR3 here is CASSLRLGRNTEAFF. CDR3 DNA: TGTGCCAGCAGTCTACGCTTGGGGCGGAACACTGAAGCTTTCTTT. V usage is TRBV11-2 and J usage is TRBJ1-1, with TRBD1 as a possible D gene (5 bases). The germline V and J ends were trimmed by 6 bases and 1 base, with 15 bases remaining between them. There are 15 residues in the CDR3. The germline V gene has CDR1 SGHAT and CDR2 FQNNGV.

The V call is TRBV24-1, the J call TRBJ1-6; D is ambiguous. This CDR3 contains 14 residues. Germline V gives CDR1 KGHDR, CDR2 SFDVKD. Trimming left V 9 bases short and J 0 bases short, with 8 bases between. CDR3 in amino acids: CATLESSYNSPLHF. For the CDR3, the DNA is TGTGCCACCCTAGAGAGCTCCTATAATTCACCCCTCCACTTT.

This rearrangement joins TRBV27 to TRBJ1-3, with a tentative D call TRBD1 (6 bases). Trimming cost V 5 bases and J 0 bases, with 8 bases left between them. This CDR3 has 14 amino acids. Looked up from germline, CDR1 is MNHEY and CDR2 is SMNVEV (reference sequence). The CDR3 protein is CASSDRSSGNTIYF. CDR3 DNA sequence: TGTGCCAGCAGTGACAGGAGCTCTGGAAACACCATATATTTT.